These 19 T cell receptor beta chains came from one sample sequenced in a study of cytomegalovirus exposure and HLA in healthy donors. PCR employed 60 Vbeta and 13 Jbeta primers. Sequencing used immunoSEQ multiplex PCR; TCRdb keeps in-frame clones, though not all of them. The data hold more than 90,000 clones, with roughly four fifths observed a single time. The sequenced material came from PBMCs. The receptor set was obtained from a man aged 30 to 39 in good health and CMV-seronegative.

The V gene is TRBV9, the J gene TRBJ2-1; 9 nucleotides match TRBD1. CDR3 length equals 16 residues. Germline loops: CDR1 SGDLS, CDR2 YYNGEE. V shed 4 bases and J 6 bases; nucleotides not matched to a gene: 11. CDR3 nucleotide sequence: TGTGCCAGCAGCCCCCGGACAGGGGCTGGCGGCAATGAGCAGTTCTTC. This sequence encodes CASSPRTGAGGNEQFF.

This chain joins TRBV5-6 and TRBJ2-5; possible D gene TRBD1, 5 bases. Trimming removed 4 bases at V and 5 bases at J, with 15 bases between. Germline V gene sequence: CDR1 SGHDT, CDR2 YYEEEE. This CDR3 comprises 14 residues. Here the CDR3 DNA reads TGTGCCAGCAGCGCAAACAGGTTGAGGGAGACCCAGTACTTC. Translating gives CASSANRLRETQYF.

This clone was counted only a few times. The CDR3 DNA reads TGTGCCAGCAGCTTAACAGGGGGCAATTTCGACGAGCAGTACTTC. Translating it yields CASSLTGGNFDEQYF. This chain uses TRBV7-2 with TRBJ2-7; 9 nucleotides line up with TRBD1. Looked up from germline, CDR1 is SGHTA and CDR2 is FQGNSA. There are 15 residues in the CDR3. The junction had 7 bases not matched to a gene; V was cut back by 2 bases and J by 5 bases.

This chain links TRBV21-1 with TRBJ2-1; the table's D call, TRBD2, has no DNA check behind it. TRBV21-1 is given as a pseudogene. The CDR3 loop spans 17 amino acids. Here the CDR3 reads CASYKWRNESSYNEQFF. The CDR3, as DNA: TGTGCCAGCTATAAGTGGCGGAATGAGAGCTCCTACAATGAGCAGTTCTTC.

This clone came up once. This CDR3 reads CASSLRAITEKLFF. The CDR3 DNA sequence: TGTGCCAGCAGCTTACGAGCAATAACGGAAAAACTGTTTTTT. V usage is TRBV7-2 and J usage is TRBJ1-4; no firm D call. CDR1 and CDR2 (germline): SGHTA, FQGNSA. There are 14 residues in the CDR3. V lost 2 bases and J 8 bases, leaving 12 bases between the germline ends. The variable domain in full, with the rest retrieved from reference TRBV7-2 and TRBJ1-4, is GAGVSQSPSNKVTEKGKDVELRCDPISGHTALYWYRQSLGQGLEFLIYFQGNSAPDKSGLPSDRFSAERTGGSVSTLTIQRTQQEDSAVYLCASSLRAITEKLFFGSGTQLSVL.

The genes are TRBV7-9 and TRBJ2-7, with 8 bases lining up with TRBD1. V dropped 5 bases and J dropped 7; count of bases not matched to a gene: 4. Germline V CDR1 and CDR2: SEHNR, FQNEAQ (reference sequence). There are 12 residues in the CDR3. The CDR3 DNA is TGTGCCAGCAGCCTGGACAGGGTTGAGCAGTACTTC. This encodes CASSLDRVEQYF.

The CDR3 loop reads CASSLWQGSSYGYTF. CDR3 nucleotide sequence: TGCGCCAGCAGCTTGTGGCAGGGGTCGAGCTATGGCTACACCTTC. The J gene is TRBJ1-2, the V gene TRBV5-1; TRBD1 might be the D (6 bases). This CDR3 is built from 15 residues. Trimming removed 1 base at V and 4 bases at J, with 14 bases between. Germline CDR1 is SGHRS and CDR2 is YFSETQ.

V usage is TRBV9 and J usage is TRBJ2-3; unclear D gene. This CDR3 comprises 15 residues. V lost 0 bases to trimming and J lost 1 base, with 9 bases between them. Germline V CDR1 and CDR2: SGDLS, YYNGEE. CDR3 region: CASSVDLGGTDTQYF. In DNA, the CDR3 is TGTGCCAGCAGCGTAGATCTAGGAGGCACAGATACGCAGTATTTT.

V and J are TRBV28 and TRBJ1-2; D is ambiguous. This CDR3 comprises 15 residues. Germline CDR1 reads MDHEN; CDR2 reads SYDVKM. V gave up 2 bases and J gave up 4 bases, with 14 bases separating them. CDR3 in amino acids: CASSLPSAGSYGYTF. CDR3 DNA: TGTGCCAGCAGTTTACCCTCGGCAGGATCCTATGGCTACACCTTC.

This chain connects TRBV7-6 to TRBJ2-4, with 7 bases matching TRBD1. Germline trimming cut 5 bases from V and 0 bases from J; bases unmatched to any gene: 13. The CDR3 has 18 amino acids. Germline-derived CDR1 and CDR2 are SGHVS and FNYEAQ. The CDR3 coding sequence is TGTGCCAGCAGCCCCACGGTGGGGACAGAACTAGCCAAAAACATTCAGTACTTC. It encodes CASSPTVGTELAKNIQYF.

The rearrangement links TRBV29-1 to TRBJ2-3, with 10 bases fitting TRBD1. CDR3 size: 16 residues. Germline V gives CDR1 SQVTM, CDR2 ANQGSEA. V was clipped by 3 bases and J by 5 bases; unmatched bases: 11. Written as DNA, the CDR3 is TGCAGCGTTGACGCTTTGGGACAGGGGACTGAAGATACGCAGTATTTT. As protein: CSVDALGQGTEDTQYF.

The chain is built from TRBV10-3 and TRBJ1-1, with D possibly matching TRBD1 (6 bases). Looked up from germline, CDR1 is ENHRY and CDR2 is SYGVKD. This CDR3 has 13 amino acids. With 3 bases removed from V and 4 bases from J, the gap between germline ends came to 9 bases. The CDR3 sequence is CAISEDRPTEAFF. The CDR3 DNA is TGTGCCATCAGTGAAGACAGGCCCACTGAAGCTTTCTTT.

This clone was counted once. The chain joins TRBV7-8 to TRBJ2-7; D gene uncertain. Germline CDR1 and CDR2: SGHVS and FQNEAQ. V was cut by 1 base and J by 3 bases, with 13 bases left in between. The CDR3 totals 15 residues. The CDR3 region has the DNA TGTGCCAGCAGCTTAGGTCAGGCCCCCCTCTACGAGCAGTACTTC. Protein sequence: CASSLGQAPLYEQYF.

The gene calls are TRBV11-1 and TRBJ2-1; TRBD2 matches 7 bases. V lost 1 base to trimming and J lost 2 bases; unmatched junction nucleotides: 5. This CDR3 comprises 16 residues. Germline V gives CDR1 SGHAT, CDR2 FQDESV (reference sequence). This CDR3 reads CASSLVAGEAYNEQFF. The CDR3 DNA reads as TGTGCCAGCAGCTTAGTTGCGGGGGAGGCCTACAATGAGCAGTTCTTC.

The chain combines TRBV4-2 with TRBJ1-6; D unresolved. V shed 8 bases and J shed 5 bases, with 16 bases lying between them. CDR1 LGHNA and CDR2 YNFKEQ come from the germline V gene. The CDR3 contains 15 residues. In DNA, the CDR3 is TGTGCCAGCTGTCCTCAGGCAACAGATAATTCACCCCTCCACTTT. It yields the protein CASCPQATDNSPLHF.

The chain carries TRBV19 and TRBJ1-5, with D possibly being TRBD1 (6 bases). The V gene's germline CDR1 is LNHDA and CDR2 SQIVND (reference sequence). V lost 7 bases to trimming and J lost 6 bases, with 19 bases between them. There are 15 residues in the CDR3. The CDR3: CASTNHRDRIQPQHF. The CDR3 region has the DNA TGTGCCAGTACTAACCACAGGGATCGGATTCAGCCCCAGCATTTT.

This clone was observed a single time. V usage is TRBV7-2 and J usage is TRBJ1-1, with D hard to call. V was cut by 2 bases and J by 1 base, with 8 bases left in between. Germline CDR1 is SGHTA and CDR2 is FQGNSA. The CDR3 is 14 residues long. CDR3 bases: TGTGCCAGCAGCTTACTGACAAGGAACACTGAAGCTTTCTTT. Protein: CASSLLTRNTEAFF.

The chain links TRBV5-1 to TRBJ1-6; D remains ambiguous. Germline V gives CDR1 SGHRS, CDR2 YFSETQ. CDR3 length: 13 amino acids. V was clipped by 1 base and J by 7 bases, with 6 bases between them. The CDR3 coding sequence is TGCGCCAGCAGCTTGTCGGGGAATTCACCCCTCCACTTT. As protein: CASSLSGNSPLHF.

The chain couples TRBV4-2 to TRBJ2-1; perhaps TRBD2 as D (5 bases). Trimming took 0 bases from V and 0 from J, leaving 30 bases between them. Germline CDR1 and CDR2: LGHNA and YNFKEQ. The CDR3 covers 23 residues. The CDR3 sequence is CASSQDGLSGFDGRLASYNEQFF. The CDR3 DNA is TGTGCCAGCAGCCAAGATGGGTTATCGGGATTCGATGGTAGGCTCGCCTCCTACAATGAGCAGTTCTTC.